Sequencing of this TCR beta chain was carried out in a study of vaccination and CD4 T cells after COVID-19. Study-wide context: Each participant underwent a two-dose regimen of either the BNT162b2 or the mRNA-1273 vaccine.

Turning to this clonotype: Its antigen is still unknown.

V gave up 6 bases and J gave up 6 bases; unmatched junction bases: 3. This CDR3 comprises 11 residues. Germline V gene lookup returns CDR1 SQVTM and CDR2 ANQGSEA. Documented treatment: approximately 10-day PBMC culture with coronavirus spike peptide pools or control peptides (ViraFEST assay). ViraFEST used peptide pools to expand antigen-specific T cells, then sequenced TCRs. Overall study results and limits: From a median of about 21 to 40, SARS-CoV-2-reactive clonotypes increased, though not significantly. Within the convalescent patients, spike mono-reactivity was found in 304 of 307 vaccine-specific clones.

The Oncomine TCR Beta short-read assay generated sequence data from the DNA of cultured CD4+ T cells. TCRdb re-derived calls from the PCR reads in MiXCR, one entry per CDR3 protein. The sample includes about 13,000 distinct CDR3 sequences, about 50% of them seen just once. The chain couples TRBV29-1 to TRBJ1-2, with 8 positions matching TRBD1. The sequence was obtained from a human donor who had recovered from COVID-19. The specimen was CD4+ T cells from blood, cultured in vitro. The CDR3 DNA reads as TGCAGCGTGGACAGGGCTGATGGCTACACCTTC. The encoded protein is CSVDRADGYTF.